What follows are 21 T cell receptor beta chains derived from one specimen sequenced in a study of T cell responses to AZD1222 COVID-19 vaccine. Repertoires were generated with immunoSEQ multiplex PCR, while TCRdb's copy carries only in-frame clones and drops some. The table has 75,000 to 90,000 clones, approximately 85% seen once. Specimen: peripheral blood, collected 28 days after the second AZD1222 dose. The origin of the receptors is an adult who received the AZD1222 COVID-19 vaccine.

This clone was picked up one time. V usage is TRBV7-2 and J usage is TRBJ2-2, with D perhaps being TRBD1 or TRBD2 (6 bases each). The germline V gene has CDR1 SGHTA and CDR2 FQGNSA. This CDR3 is 16 amino acids long. The V gene lost 2 bases and the J gene lost 2 bases, with 12 bases spanning the gap. As DNA, the CDR3 is TGTGCCAGCAGCTTACAGACGGGGGCCAACACCGGGGAGCTGTTTTTT. Translation gives CASSLQTGANTGELFF.

The genes are TRBV24-1 and TRBJ1-1; no firm D call. Germline V gives CDR1 KGHDR, CDR2 SFDVKD. This CDR3 has 15 amino acids. V dropped 3 bases and J dropped 3 bases, with 13 bases sitting between them. CDR3 amino acids: CATSDSSGGYTEAFF. In nucleotides, the CDR3 is TGTGCCACCAGTGATAGTAGTGGAGGGTACACTGAAGCTTTCTTT.

The chain recombines TRBV9 with TRBJ2-1; no clear D gene. The V end was cut by 0 bases, the J end by 1 base, with 5 bases between. From germline, CDR1 is SGDLS and CDR2 YYNGEE. This CDR3 spans 14 amino acids. CDR3 sequence: CASSVVDSYNEQFF. The CDR3 nucleotides are TGTGCCAGCAGCGTAGTTGATTCCTACAATGAGCAGTTCTTC.

This chain links TRBV19 with TRBJ1-2; D remains unclear. The V end lost 6 bases, the J end lost 3 bases, and 11 bases lay between the germline ends. The germline V gene encodes CDR1 LNHDA and CDR2 SQIVND (reference sequence). The CDR3 runs to 13 residues. Here the CDR3 reads CASSPSADYGYTF. DNA of the CDR3: TGTGCCAGTAGCCCCAGCGCCGACTATGGCTACACCTTC.

The rearrangement joins TRBV7-2 to TRBJ1-1; D uncertain. The V end was cut by 1 base, the J end by 1 base, with 13 bases between. The CDR3 covers 16 residues. Germline assignment: CDR1 SGHTA and CDR2 FQGNSA. CDR3 amino acids: CASSLGRSDRNTEAFF. The CDR3 DNA reads TGTGCCAGCAGCTTAGGTCGTAGCGACCGGAACACTGAAGCTTTCTTT.

The rearrangement uses TRBV7-2 and TRBJ2-1; 8 positions agree with TRBD2. The CDR3 loop spans 18 amino acids. Germline-derived CDR1 and CDR2 are SGHTA and FQGNSA. The V gene end was trimmed by 3 bases and the J gene end by 2 bases; junction bases not matched to a gene: 12. CDR3 protein: CASSFRGSSGAPYNEQFF. The DNA for the CDR3 is TGTGCCAGCAGCTTCCGCGGAAGTAGCGGGGCACCCTACAATGAGCAGTTCTTC.

CDR3 bases: TGTGCCAGCAGCGACAGGTCGGGAGAGCAGTACGTC. It encodes CASSDRSGEQYV. The chain couples TRBV11-2 to TRBJ2-7; D possibly corresponds to TRBD1 (6 bases). This CDR3 has 12 amino acids. The V gene lost 5 bases and the J gene lost 7 bases, with 12 bases spanning the gap. The V gene's germline CDR1 is SGHAT and CDR2 FQNNGV.

The rearrangement joins TRBV21-1 to TRBJ1-5; the D call TRBD1 from the table was never checked on the DNA. TRBV21-1 is designated a pseudogene. There are 15 residues in the CDR3. The CDR3 loop reads CASSKGQAPDQPQHF. The CDR3 DNA is TGTGCCAGCAGCAAAGGGCAGGCCCCCGATCAGCCCCAGCATTTT.

The chain uses TRBV12-3 or TRBV12-4 and TRBJ1-1; D gene uncertain. CDR3 length: 11 residues. V gave up 7 bases and J gave up 4 bases, with 7 bases separating them. The CDR3 coding sequence is TGTGCCAGCATGAGAGGCACTGAAGCTTTCTTT. Encoded protein: CASMRGTEAFF.

The chain combines TRBV2 with TRBJ2-6; D might be TRBD1 (6 bases). The CDR3 extends over 15 amino acids. CDR1 and CDR2 from the germline V gene are SNHLY and FYNNEI. V gave up 3 bases and J gave up 1 base, with 7 bases separating them. CDR3 protein: CASSDRGSGANVLTF. For the CDR3, the DNA is TGTGCCAGCAGTGATAGGGGGTCTGGGGCCAACGTCCTGACTTTC.

This clone was counted between two and nine times. This sequence joins TRBV11-3 and TRBJ2-5; 8 nucleotides align to TRBD2. Germline V CDR1 and CDR2: SGHNT, YENEEA. J gave up 0 bases and V 6 bases, and 6 bases lay outside the gene matches. CDR3 length: 15 amino acids. For the CDR3, the DNA is TGTGCCAGCAGACCGGGACTAGGGTACCAAGAGACCCAGTACTTC. Translated: CASRPGLGYQETQYF.

The rearrangement joins TRBV6-5 to TRBJ1-1; 9 positions agree with TRBD1. CDR1 and CDR2 from the germline V gene are MNHEY and SVGAGI. V lost 5 bases, J lost 4 bases, and 5 bases stayed unmatched. The CDR3 spans 14 residues. In DNA form, the CDR3 reads TGTGCCAGCAGTCGACAGGGGGTCGGCACTGAAGCTTTCTTT. This encodes CASSRQGVGTEAFF.

The chain is built from TRBV3-1 (or the pseudogene TRBV3-2) and TRBJ2-3; 9 bases fit TRBD2. Germline trimming cut 10 bases from V and 5 bases from J; bases unmatched to any gene: 7. CDR3 size: 13 residues. The germline V gene encodes CDR1 LGHDT and CDR2 YNNKEL (reference sequence). Here the CDR3 reads CATGSGRLDTQYF. The CDR3, as DNA: TGTGCCACAGGAAGCGGGAGGTTAGATACGCAGTATTTT.

The gene calls are TRBV28 and TRBJ2-2; D may correspond to TRBD1 or TRBD2 (5 bases each). Germline CDR1 is MDHEN and CDR2 is SYDVKM. The CDR3 is 15 amino acids. Trimming stripped 4 bases from V and 3 bases from J, with 12 bases between. The CDR3 coding sequence is TGTGCCAGCAGTTCCCCAGGGAGCTACACCGGGGAGCTGTTTTTT. This gives the protein CASSSPGSYTGELFF.

This chain connects TRBV3-1 (or the pseudogene TRBV3-2) to TRBJ2-2; D gene unclear. CDR3 length: 14 residues. Trimming shortened V by 4 bases and J by 6 bases, and 12 bases separated the two germline ends. The V gene's germline CDR1 is LGHDT and CDR2 YNNKEL (reference sequence). The CDR3 reads CASSPLQGSGELFF. CDR3 DNA: TGTGCCAGCAGCCCCCTCCAAGGGTCCGGGGAGCTGTTTTTT.

The chain is built from TRBV19 and TRBJ1-2, with TRBD1 matching 8 bases. Germline values: CDR1 LNHDA, CDR2 SQIVND (reference sequence). After removal of 10 bases from V and 2 bases from J, the junction contained 6 bases not matched to a gene. The CDR3 covers 13 residues. CDR3 in DNA: TGTGCCACCAGACAGGGGATGAACTATGGCTACACCTTC. This sequence encodes CATRQGMNYGYTF.

The V and J genes are TRBV18 and TRBJ1-1; D is perhaps TRBD1 (5 bases). In germline, CDR1 is KGHSH, CDR2 LQKENI. V was cut by 1 base and J by 3 bases, with 9 bases left in between. The CDR3 totals 14 residues. Here the CDR3 DNA reads TGTGCCAGCTCACCACAGGGACCCGACACTGAAGCTTTCTTT. It encodes CASSPQGPDTEAFF.

This chain connects TRBV4-1 to TRBJ1-5; D remains unclear. The germline V gene encodes CDR1 MGHRA and CDR2 YSYEKL. The CDR3 runs to 16 residues. With 1 base removed from V and 1 base from J, the gap between germline ends came to 11 bases. CDR3 in amino acids: CASSQGGGLSNQPQHF. In DNA form, the CDR3 reads TGCGCCAGCAGCCAAGGTGGAGGGTTGAGCAATCAGCCCCAGCATTTT.

V and J are TRBV4-1 and TRBJ2-7; 8 nucleotides line up with TRBD1. V trimming: 2 bases; J trimming: 6 bases; junction bases outside the gene matches: 9. This CDR3 spans 15 amino acids. CDR1 and CDR2 (germline): MGHRA, YSYEKL. The CDR3 sequence is CASSQSGGRISEQYF. DNA for the CDR3: TGCGCCAGCAGCCAATCAGGGGGCCGCATAAGCGAGCAGTACTTC.

The V and J genes are TRBV6-5 and TRBJ1-6; 9 bases agree with TRBD1. After removal of 7 bases from V and 7 bases from J, the junction contained 8 bases not matched to a gene. CDR1 and CDR2 (germline): MNHEY, SVGAGI. This CDR3 spans 15 amino acids. This CDR3 reads CASKESGTGNSPLHF. The CDR3 coding sequence is TGTGCCAGCAAAGAATCCGGGACAGGGAATTCACCCCTCCACTTT.

This clone is a singleton in its sample. This chain links TRBV7-9 with TRBJ1-6, with D possibly matching TRBD1 (6 bases). The V end lost 4 bases, the J end lost 4 bases, and 14 bases lay between the germline ends. The CDR3 contains 16 residues. Looked up from germline, CDR1 is SEHNR and CDR2 is FQNEAQ (reference sequence). CDR3 region: CASSSTTGSYNSPLHF. The CDR3 DNA reads as TGTGCCAGCAGCTCAACTACAGGGAGTTATAATTCACCCCTCCACTTT.